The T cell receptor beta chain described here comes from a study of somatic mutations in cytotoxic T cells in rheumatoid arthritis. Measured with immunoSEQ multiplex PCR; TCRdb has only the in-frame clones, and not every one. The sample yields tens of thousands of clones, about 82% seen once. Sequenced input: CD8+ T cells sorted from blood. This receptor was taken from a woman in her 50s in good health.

The CDR3 DNA follows: TGTGCCAGTACAGACGGCACTGAAGCTTTCTTT. As protein: CASTDGTEAFF. This chain uses TRBV28 with TRBJ1-1; D is undetermined. Germline values: CDR1 MDHEN, CDR2 SYDVKM. The germline V and J ends were trimmed by 9 bases and 4 bases, with 9 bases remaining between them. The CDR3 sequence is 11 residues long.